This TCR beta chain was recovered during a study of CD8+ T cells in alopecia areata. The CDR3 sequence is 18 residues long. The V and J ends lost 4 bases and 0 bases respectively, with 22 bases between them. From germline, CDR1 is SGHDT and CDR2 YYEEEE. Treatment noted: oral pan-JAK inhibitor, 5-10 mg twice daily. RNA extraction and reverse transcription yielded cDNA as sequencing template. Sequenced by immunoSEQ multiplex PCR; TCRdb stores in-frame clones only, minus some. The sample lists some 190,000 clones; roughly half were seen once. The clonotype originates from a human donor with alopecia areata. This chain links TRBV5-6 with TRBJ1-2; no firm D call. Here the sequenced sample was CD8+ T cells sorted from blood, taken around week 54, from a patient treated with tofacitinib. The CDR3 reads CASSHWHGIIQSNYGYTF. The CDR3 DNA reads TGTGCCAGCAGCCACTGGCACGGAATCATCCAATCTAACTATGGCTACACCTTC. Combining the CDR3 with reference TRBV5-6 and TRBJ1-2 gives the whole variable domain DAGVTQSPTHLIKTRGQQVTLRCSPKSGHDTVSWYQQALGQGPQFIFQYYEEEERQRGNFPDRFSGHQFPNYSSELNVNALLLGDSALYLCASSHWHGIIQSNYGYTFGSGTRLTVV.